This entry lists 27 T cell receptor beta chains sequenced from one sample in a study of long-term antiretroviral therapy in people with HIV (dated 2022 in TCRdb). The immunoSEQ hsTCRB v3.0 assay was used at survey level resolution to sequence the TRB variable region. TCRdb limited this immuneACCESS table to in-frame rearrangements with V and J called. A share of clones is missing; checked studies link under half to unresolved V genes, and the rest is unexplained. For this sample there are over 30,000 clones; approximately 74% appear just once. The ten largest clones capture roughly 3.5% of the sample. The sample was unsorted PBMCs, taken 3 years after starting antiretroviral therapy. The receptors were sampled from a man aged 45-65 years with HIV.

This chain joins TRBV30 and TRBJ2-7; 11 bases are a match to TRBD1. This CDR3 is built from 14 residues. J was trimmed by 4 bases and V by 1 base; bases with no gene match: 3. Per germline, CDR1 GTSNPN and CDR2 SVGIG (reference sequence). The CDR3 nucleotides are TGTGCCTGGAGTGCCGGGGACAGGGGGTACGAGCAGTACTTC. Protein product: CAWSAGDRGYEQYF. Looking up the rest from reference TRBV30 and TRBJ2-7 gives the full variable domain: SQTIHQWPATLVQPVGSPLSLECTVEGTSNPNLYWYRQAAGRGLQLLFYSVGIGQISSEVPQNLSASRPQDRQFILSSKKLLLSDSGFYLCAWSAGDRGYEQYFGPGTRLTVT.

V usage is TRBV28 and J usage is TRBJ1-2; 7 bases line up with TRBD1. Per the germline V gene, CDR1 is MDHEN and CDR2 is SYDVKM. Losses at the gene ends were 4 bases for V and 4 bases for J; bases not matched to a gene: 6. CDR3 size: 14 residues. The CDR3, as DNA: TGTGCCAGCAGTTCCCCCGGACAGGCCTATGGCTACACCTTC. It translates to CASSSPGQAYGYTF.

The chain carries TRBV7-2 and TRBJ1-5; 7 nucleotides line up with TRBD1. Germline trimming cut 5 bases from V and 3 bases from J; bases unmatched to any gene: 7. The germline V gene encodes CDR1 SGHTA and CDR2 FQGNSA. The CDR3 spans 15 residues. The CDR3 loop reads CASSLETGPNQPQHF. The CDR3 DNA reads TGTGCCAGCAGCCTCGAGACAGGGCCCAATCAGCCCCAGCATTTT.

This sequence joins TRBV5-6 and TRBJ2-3, with 10 nucleotides matching TRBD2. This CDR3 spans 16 amino acids. Looked up from germline, CDR1 is SGHDT and CDR2 is YYEEEE. V dropped 3 bases and J dropped 3; count of bases not matched to a gene: 7. The CDR3 here is CASSSASGRSTDTQYF. CDR3 DNA: TGTGCCAGCAGCTCGGCTAGCGGGAGAAGTACAGATACGCAGTATTTT.

The chain couples TRBV7-3 to TRBJ2-3, with 9 bases aligning to TRBD2. J gave up 5 bases and V 2 bases, and 11 bases lay outside the gene matches. The germline CDR1 and CDR2 sequences are SGHTA and FQGTGA. The CDR3 runs to 17 residues. The CDR3 DNA follows: TGTGCCAGCAGCTTAGGATCGGCGGGGGGGTGGGGAGATACGCAGTATTTT. Its protein product is CASSLGSAGGWGDTQYF.

The chain links TRBV9 to TRBJ1-5; 7 nucleotides line up with TRBD1. Germline assignment: CDR1 SGDLS and CDR2 YYNGEE. Losses at the gene ends were 3 bases for V and 7 bases for J; bases not matched to a gene: 7. The CDR3 has 14 residues. For the CDR3, the DNA is TGTGCCAGCAGCGCTACAGGGGAATTGCAGCCCCAGCATTTT. Protein: CASSATGELQPQHF.

This clone was counted a single time. The V call is TRBV27, the J call TRBJ2-7; unclear D gene. Trimming stripped 5 bases from V and 3 bases from J, with 11 bases between. The CDR3 contains 13 residues. CDR1 MNHEY and CDR2 SMNVEV come from the germline V gene (reference sequence). CDR3 sequence: CASSLTTHYEQYF. CDR3 DNA: TGTGCCAGCAGTCTCACTACCCACTACGAGCAGTACTTC.

The chain links TRBV30 to TRBJ2-7, with D hard to call. The CDR3 consists of 11 residues. In germline, CDR1 is GTSNPN, CDR2 SVGIG (reference sequence). V was cut by 3 bases and J by 4 bases, with 7 bases left in between. Here the CDR3 reads CAWSRRYEQYF. CDR3 coding DNA: TGTGCCTGGAGCCGGCGGTACGAGCAGTACTTC.

This chain connects TRBV6-5 to TRBJ2-3, with 7 bases aligning to TRBD1. V lost 2 bases and J lost 5; bases outside the gene matches: 4. The CDR3 has 14 residues. Germline lookup yields CDR1 MNHEY and CDR2 SVGAGI. CDR3 DNA sequence: TGTGCCAGCAGTTACCTTAACAGGGGAGATACGCAGTATTTT. It translates to CASSYLNRGDTQYF.

The genes are TRBV28 and TRBJ2-1, with a tentative D call TRBD2 (6 bases). Germline CDR1 reads MDHEN; CDR2 reads SYDVKM. Trimming took 6 bases from V and 8 from J, leaving 20 bases between them. This CDR3 has 15 amino acids. DNA of the CDR3: TGTGCCAGCAGCCCGCACCGCCCGGGAGTGGATGAGCAGTTCTTC. Its translation: CASSPHRPGVDEQFF.

The chain couples TRBV4-3 to TRBJ2-7; 7 nucleotides agree with TRBD1. Germline loops: CDR1 LGHNA, CDR2 YSLEER. The CDR3 runs to 17 residues. Unmatched junction bases numbered 10, after V lost 2 bases and J lost 0 bases. The CDR3 bases are TGCGCCAGCAGCCAAAGTTACCTCCGGGACAGCTCCTACGAGCAGTACTTC. It specifies CASSQSYLRDSSYEQYF.

The chain links TRBV2 to TRBJ1-1; D remains unclear. Trimming shortened V by 3 bases and J by 2 bases, and 13 bases separated the two germline ends. Germline loops: CDR1 SNHLY, CDR2 FYNNEI. The CDR3 has 15 amino acids. The CDR3 loop reads CASSDVDTTNTEAFF. The CDR3 nucleotides read TGTGCCAGCAGTGACGTCGACACCACTAACACTGAAGCTTTCTTT.

CDR3 protein: CASSLHRLAVGNEQFF. The CDR3 coding sequence is TGTGCCAGCAGCTTACACAGACTAGCGGTGGGGAATGAGCAGTTCTTC. The V gene is TRBV7-2, the J gene TRBJ2-1; 9 bases agree with TRBD2. This CDR3 has 16 residues. The V gene's germline CDR1 is SGHTA and CDR2 FQGNSA. V was clipped by 2 bases and J by 7 bases; unmatched bases: 9.

V gene TRBV7-9 combines with J gene TRBJ2-5, with D possibly being TRBD2 (6 bases). Germline CDR1 is SEHNR and CDR2 is FQNEAQ (reference sequence). This CDR3 region has 14 residues. The germline V and J ends were trimmed by 3 bases and 2 bases, with 10 bases remaining between them. The CDR3 loop is CASSLIGRQETQYF. DNA for the CDR3: TGTGCCAGCAGCTTGATCGGGAGACAAGAGACCCAGTACTTC. Combining the CDR3 with reference TRBV7-9 and TRBJ2-5 gives the whole variable domain DTGVSQNPRHKITKRGQNVTFRCDPISEHNRLYWYRQTLGQGPEFLTYFQNEAQLEKSRLLSDRFSAERPKGSFSTLEIQRTEQGDSAMYLCASSLIGRQETQYFGPGTRLLVL.

This clone was seen more than once but under ten times. The chain couples TRBV18 to TRBJ2-7; D ambiguous. Germline CDR1 reads KGHSH; CDR2 reads LQKENI. Trimming stripped 2 bases from V and 7 bases from J, with 9 bases between. CDR3 length: 12 residues. CDR3 DNA sequence: TGTGCCAGCTCACCAGTGCCCGGGGAGCAGTACTTC. It is translated as CASSPVPGEQYF.

V and J are TRBV18 and TRBJ1-3; perhaps TRBD1 as D (5 bases). CDR1 is KGHSH and CDR2 is LQKENI in the germline V gene. The V end was cut by 6 bases, the J end by 7 bases, with 19 bases between. The CDR3 totals 15 residues. Here the CDR3 DNA reads TGTGCCAGCTCGCAAAGCGCCGCCGGGGGGAACACCATATATTTT. This encodes CASSQSAAGGNTIYF. The whole variable domain, remainder taken from reference TRBV18 and TRBJ1-3, is NAGVMQNPRHLVRRRGQEARLRCSPMKGHSHVYWYRQLPEEGLKFMVYLQKENIIDESGMPKERFSAEFPKEGPSILRIQQVVRGDSAAYFCASSQSAAGGNTIYFGEGSWLTVV.

The gene calls are TRBV30 and TRBJ2-2; unclear D gene. Germline loops: CDR1 GTSNPN, CDR2 SVGIG (reference sequence). V shed 5 bases and J shed 5 bases, with 12 bases lying between them. The CDR3 is 13 residues long. The CDR3 reads CAWFHPETGELFF. CDR3 DNA sequence: TGTGCCTGGTTCCACCCCGAAACCGGGGAGCTGTTTTTT.

This sequence joins TRBV7-9 and TRBJ2-1; D might be TRBD2 (6 bases). Germline loops: CDR1 SEHNR, CDR2 FQNEAQ (reference sequence). V was trimmed by 1 base and J by 4 bases, leaving 14 bases between them. The CDR3 sequence is 16 residues long. Written as DNA, the CDR3 is TGTGCCAGCAGCTTAGAGGTAGCGGCTTATTACAATGAGCAGTTCTTC. Protein product: CASSLEVAAYYNEQFF.

The chain is built from TRBV7-2 and TRBJ2-7; no definite D call. The CDR3 runs 13 residues. Trimming took 4 bases from V and 2 from J, leaving 9 bases between them. From germline, CDR1 is SGHTA and CDR2 FQGNSA. CDR3 DNA sequence: TGTGCCAGCAGCTCCCGTCGGGCCTACGAGCAGTACTTC. Protein sequence: CASSSRRAYEQYF. Using reference TRBV7-2 and TRBJ2-7 for the parts outside the CDR3, the full variable domain is GAGVSQSPSNKVTEKGKDVELRCDPISGHTALYWYRQSLGQGLEFLIYFQGNSAPDKSGLPSDRFSAERTGGSVSTLTIQRTQQEDSAVYLCASSSRRAYEQYFGPGTRLTVT.

The chain joins TRBV7-8 to TRBJ1-3, with D possibly being TRBD1 (5 bases). The CDR3 loop spans 14 amino acids. The V end was cut by 5 bases, the J end by 4 bases, with 12 bases between. Germline V gene data show CDR1 as SGHVS and CDR2 as FQNEAQ. CDR3 DNA: TGTGCCAGCAGCGTACCAGGGACCGGAAACACCATATATTTT. It codes for CASSVPGTGNTIYF.

This clone was detected a few times. CDR3: CASLSDRAGNTIYF. The CDR3 region has the DNA TGTGCCAGCCTCTCTGACAGAGCAGGAAACACCATATATTTT. V gene TRBV11-2 combines with J gene TRBJ1-3; perhaps TRBD1 as D (5 bases). This CDR3 contains 14 residues. Germline V CDR1 and CDR2: SGHAT, FQNNGV. Deletions cut 8 bases from V and 4 bases from J, with 15 bases between.

The genes are TRBV6-1 and TRBJ2-7; 8 bases line up with TRBD2. V gave up 7 bases and J gave up 5 bases; unmatched junction bases: 10. This CDR3 region has 14 residues. The germline gives CDR1 MNHNS, CDR2 SASEGT. The CDR3 reads CASTRGGTANEQYF. As DNA, the CDR3 is TGTGCCAGCACCCGGGGGGGGACGGCCAACGAGCAGTACTTC.

The chain uses TRBV5-1 and TRBJ2-5; D perhaps matches TRBD1 (6 bases). The V gene's germline CDR1 is SGHRS and CDR2 YFSETQ. V shed 1 base and J shed 2 bases, with 12 bases lying between them. This CDR3 contains 15 residues. CDR3 amino acids: CASSLQTGYQETQYF. As DNA, the CDR3 is TGCGCCAGCAGCTTGCAGACAGGCTATCAAGAGACCCAGTACTTC.

This chain connects TRBV28 to TRBJ1-4; D uncertain. Germline CDR1 is MDHEN and CDR2 is SYDVKM. The CDR3 extends over 13 amino acids. V was cut by 6 bases and J by 9 bases, with 14 bases left in between. The CDR3 DNA is TGTGCCAGCAGCCCCGTAGATAGACAAAAACTGTTTTTT. Translated: CASSPVDRQKLFF. Filled out from reference TRBV28 and TRBJ1-4, the complete variable domain reads DVKVTQSSRYLVKRTGEKVFLECVQDMDHENMFWYRQDPGLGLRLIYFSYDVKMKEKGDIPEGYSVSREKKERFSLILESASTNQTSMYLCASSPVDRQKLFFGSGTQLSVL.

V and J are TRBV5-1 and TRBJ2-3, with 10 bases that match TRBD1. This CDR3 is built from 16 residues. The germline V gene has CDR1 SGHRS and CDR2 YFSETQ. Unmatched junction bases numbered 2, after V lost 0 bases and J lost 1 base. CDR3 nucleotides: TGCGCCAGCAGCTTGGATGGGACAGGGGGCACAGATACGCAGTATTTT. This sequence encodes CASSLDGTGGTDTQYF.

This clone was counted a few times. The V gene is TRBV7-9, the J gene TRBJ2-7, with D possibly matching TRBD1 (6 bases). Germline V lookup: CDR1 SEHNR, CDR2 FQNEAQ (reference sequence). This CDR3 has 14 residues. Deletions cut 3 bases from V and 2 bases from J, with 11 bases between. This chain's CDR3 is CASSFGQPAYEQYF. The CDR3 DNA reads TGTGCCAGCAGCTTCGGACAGCCGGCCTACGAGCAGTACTTC.

The J gene is TRBJ2-3, the V gene TRBV30; 12 bases match TRBD2. The CDR3 extends over 16 amino acids. The V gene's germline CDR1 is GTSNPN and CDR2 SVGIG (reference sequence). V lost 1 base and J lost 0; bases outside the gene matches: 2. CDR3: CAWSAGLAGSTDTQYF. DNA of the CDR3: TGTGCCTGGAGTGCAGGACTAGCGGGAAGCACAGATACGCAGTATTTT.